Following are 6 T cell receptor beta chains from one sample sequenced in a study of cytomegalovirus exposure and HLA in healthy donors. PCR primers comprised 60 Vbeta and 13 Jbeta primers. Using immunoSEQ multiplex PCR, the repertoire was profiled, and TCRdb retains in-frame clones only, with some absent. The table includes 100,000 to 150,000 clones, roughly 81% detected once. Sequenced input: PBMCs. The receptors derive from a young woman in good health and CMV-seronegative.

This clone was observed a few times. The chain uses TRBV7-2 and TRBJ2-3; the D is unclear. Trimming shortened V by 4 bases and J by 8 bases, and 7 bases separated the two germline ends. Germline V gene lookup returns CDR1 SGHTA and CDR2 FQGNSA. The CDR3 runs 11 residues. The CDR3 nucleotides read TGTGCCAGCAGCTCCTCAGTTACGCAGTATTTT. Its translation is CASSSSVTQYF. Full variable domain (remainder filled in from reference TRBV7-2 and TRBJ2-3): GAGVSQSPSNKVTEKGKDVELRCDPISGHTALYWYRQSLGQGLEFLIYFQGNSAPDKSGLPSDRFSAERTGGSVSTLTIQRTQQEDSAVYLCASSSSVTQYFGPGTRLTVL.

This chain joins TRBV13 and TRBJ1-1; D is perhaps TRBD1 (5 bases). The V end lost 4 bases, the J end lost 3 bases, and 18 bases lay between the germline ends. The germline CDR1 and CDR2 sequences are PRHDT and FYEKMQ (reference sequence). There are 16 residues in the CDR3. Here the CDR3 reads CASSSRSQVGDTEAFF. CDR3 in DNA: TGTGCCAGCAGCTCGCGGTCACAGGTAGGGGACACTGAAGCTTTCTTT.

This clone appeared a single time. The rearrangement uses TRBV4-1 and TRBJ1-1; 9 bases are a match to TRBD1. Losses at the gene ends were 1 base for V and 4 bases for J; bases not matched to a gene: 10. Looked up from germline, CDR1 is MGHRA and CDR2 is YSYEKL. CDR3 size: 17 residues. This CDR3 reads CASSQAGTGKWSTEAFF. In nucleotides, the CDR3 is TGCGCCAGCAGCCAAGCCGGGACAGGGAAGTGGAGCACTGAAGCTTTCTTT.

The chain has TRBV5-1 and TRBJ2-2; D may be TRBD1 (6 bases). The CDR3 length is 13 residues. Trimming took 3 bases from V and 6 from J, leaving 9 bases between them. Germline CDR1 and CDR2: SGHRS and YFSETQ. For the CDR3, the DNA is TGCGCCAGCAGCTACAGGGAGTCCGGGGAGCTGTTTTTT. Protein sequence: CASSYRESGELFF.

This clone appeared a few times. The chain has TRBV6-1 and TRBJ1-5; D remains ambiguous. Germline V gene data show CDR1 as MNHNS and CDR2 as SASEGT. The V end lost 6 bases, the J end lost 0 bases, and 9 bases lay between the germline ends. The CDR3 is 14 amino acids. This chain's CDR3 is CASSQEVSNQPQHF. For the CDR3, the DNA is TGTGCCAGCAGCCAGGAGGTTAGCAATCAGCCCCAGCATTTT.

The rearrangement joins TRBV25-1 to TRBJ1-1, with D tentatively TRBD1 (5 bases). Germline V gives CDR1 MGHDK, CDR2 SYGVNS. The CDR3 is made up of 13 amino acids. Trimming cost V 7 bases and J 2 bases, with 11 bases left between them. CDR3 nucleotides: TGTGCCAGCACCAGGGCTTTAAACACTGAAGCTTTCTTT. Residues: CASTRALNTEAFF.